This T cell receptor beta chain is from a study of blood T cell repertoires in COVID-19. Whole-study context: Researchers got acute and convalescent COVID-19 samples from the United States, Italy and Spain. The analysed material was cDNA or gDNA that came from T cells, B-cell-depleted T cells, or PBMCs.

As originally analysed: Using reference gene primer amplification, nucleated cell counts were estimated. The table came from immunoSEQ multiplex PCR; TCRdb's copy has only in-frame clones and leaves some out. V, J and clone size were drawn from that table, and D and trimming were deduced from the DNA. The sample yields 95,000 to 110,000 clones, more than 80% seen once. V was pared by 2 bases and J by 0 bases, with 18 bases between. Germline loops: CDR1 LGHDT, CDR2 YNNKEL (reference sequence). The CDR3 has 18 amino acids. The V call is TRBV3-1 (or the pseudogene TRBV3-2), the J call TRBJ2-3; a weak D match, TRBD2 (6 bases). The specimen was peripheral blood. This clonotype was sampled from a man in his 60s with acute or convalescent COVID-19. The CDR3 DNA sequence: TGTGCCAGCAGCCAAAGGACCGGGTCGGCGGGGAGCACAGATACGCAGTATTTT. Translation: CASSQRTGSAGSTDTQYF.